Listed below are T cell receptor beta chains from one sample, sequenced in a study of sequential checkpoint blockade in melanoma. TCRdb's table, derived via immunoSEQ multiplex PCR, lists solely in-frame clones and lacks some. The table shows some 40,000 clones, with approximately 84% occurring only once. Material: CD8+ T cells sorted from blood (inferred from file names), obtained from a patient given nivolumab and ipilimumab in sequence. Receptors were obtained from a human donor with melanoma. Both conserved end residues are trimmed from each CDR3. Each record gives: V gene, J gene, CDR3 protein.

>TRBV13|TRBJ2-2
ASSVGLLVDTGELF
>TRBV15|TRBJ1-1
ATSRGAQGMNTEAF
>TRBV27|TRBJ2-5
ASSSGLAAGMGTQY
>TRBV30|TRBJ1-5
AWSRGTDSNQPQH
>TRBV5-6|TRBJ2-3
ASSFLAVTGTDTQY
>TRBV30|TRBJ1-3
AWSVAGSGNTIY
>TRBV9|TRBJ1-2
ASSSTGQGAYGYT
>TRBV13|TRBJ1-1
ASSRESQVPEAF
>TRBV19|TRBJ2-1
ASSMFSGNNEQF
>TRBV15|TRBJ2-6
ATSWASGANVLT
>TRBV5-1|TRBJ1-4
ASSRGTDLGELF
>TRBV9|TRBJ2-5
ASSVQSDPGLTQETQY
>TRBV11-2|TRBJ2-1
ASSDSNEQF
>TRBV11-2|TRBJ2-7
ASSYQTGLEQY
>TRBV9|TRBJ2-3
ASSVALDSQMGASTDTQY
>TRBV4-1|TRBJ1-5
ASSQSPGQRDGPQH
>TRBV4-1|TRBJ2-1
ASSQVSADEQF
>TRBV6-1|TRBJ2-5
ASSEWTGEGETQY
>TRBV27|TRBJ1-5
ASSLLGSISNQPQH
>TRBV5-6|TRBJ2-5
ASSQLAQETQY
>TRBV5-4|TRBJ2-7
ASSTGQGLFEQY
>TRBV15|TRBJ2-3
ATSSSGGAADTQY